These 3 T cell receptor beta chains were sequenced from one sample in a study of T cell responses to AZD1222 COVID-19 vaccine. The data were produced by immunoSEQ multiplex PCR, yet TCRdb's version contains in-frame clones alone and is incomplete. This table holds fewer than 150,000 clones, approximately 93% found once. Material: peripheral blood, obtained on day 0 of AZD1222 vaccination. These receptors were collected from an adult in good health.

The chain recombines TRBV2 with TRBJ1-1, with D perhaps matching TRBD1 (5 bases). CDR3 length: 13 amino acids. Germline CDR1 reads SNHLY; CDR2 reads FYNNEI. Between the trimmed V and J ends, which lost 1 base and 5 bases, there was a span of 8 bases. CDR3 region: CASSEDRTTEAFF. The CDR3 coding sequence is TGTGCCAGCAGTGAAGACAGGACGACTGAAGCTTTCTTT.

The gene calls are TRBV10-3 and TRBJ2-5; 12 bases fit TRBD2. This CDR3 has 16 amino acids. Germline values: CDR1 ENHRY, CDR2 SYGVKD. Trimming took 1 base from V and 1 from J; bases not matched to a gene: 1. In DNA form, the CDR3 reads TGTGCCATCAGTGAGTTACTAGCGGGAGGCCAAGAGACCCAGTACTTC. The encoded protein is CAISELLAGGQETQYF.

This chain connects TRBV18 to TRBJ1-1; possible D gene TRBD1, 6 bases. The V end lost 1 base, the J end lost 4 bases, and 16 bases lay between the germline ends. The CDR3 runs 16 residues. Germline V gives CDR1 KGHSH, CDR2 LQKENI. The CDR3 sequence: CASSPLIVQGTTEAFF. The CDR3 DNA follows: TGTGCCAGCTCACCACTTATAGTACAGGGTACCACTGAAGCTTTCTTT. The full variable domain, completed using reference TRBV18 and TRBJ1-1, is NAGVMQNPRHLVRRRGQEARLRCSPMKGHSHVYWYRQLPEEGLKFMVYLQKENIIDESGMPKERFSAEFPKEGPSILRIQQVVRGDSAAYFCASSPLIVQGTTEAFFGQGTRLTVV.